This TCR beta chain was recovered during a study of human T cells and chemical hapten exposure. About the research overall: Throughout the roughly 24-week study, diphenylcyclopropenone was applied weekly to the patients' scalps. Patch tests applied 0.01% DPC to the upper back and were scored after 6 days.

The CDR3 is 14 residues long. Germline values: CDR1 SGHDN, CDR2 FVKESK. The ends were cut back, 1 base at V and 6 bases at J, with 10 bases in the middle. Time point described: patch test 2, 6 weeks after DPC sensitization. Specified treatment: therapeutic diphenylcyclopropenone sensitization with weekly scalp DPC. Unfractionated whole blood yielded the extracted total RNA. TCRdb recomputed calls from the RACE reads with MiXCR, one row per CDR3 protein. The table shows about 140,000 distinct CDR3 sequences, with approximately 12% occurring only once. The chain joins TRBV14 to TRBJ2-4; D tentatively reads TRBD1 or TRBD2 (5 bases each). The source is a woman aged 50 to 60 with alopecia areata. Some clones in this sample may be carry-over from other donors' samples. This sample comprised whole blood, obtained in connection with sensitization to the hapten diphenylcyclopropenone (DPC). CDR3 residues: CASSQAGRLNIQYF. CDR3 DNA sequence: TGTGCCAGCAGCCAAGCGGGACGGCTAAACATTCAGTACTTC.